This TCR beta chain was profiled in a study of shared clonotypes between healthy human individuals. Background on the study: Every donor yielded three CD4 naive, three CD4 memory, two CD8 naive and one CD8 memory plate.

In the naive CD8 group, cells lacked CD45RO and were positively selected for CCR7, so terminally differentiated effector memory CD45RA+ cells were left out. The CDR3 contains 15 residues. Germline-derived CDR1 and CDR2 are LNHDA and SQIVND (reference sequence). V was clipped by 3 bases and J by 3 bases, with 12 bases between them. Profiling relied on immunoSEQ multiplex PCR, and the TCRdb table lists in-frame clones only, not all of them. This sample has about 2.1 million clones, with roughly 91% found just once. About this clone itself: Its antigen is undetermined.

Whole-study results and caveats: Naive subsets tended to show greater estimated richness than memory subsets. Non-shared clonotypes had lower generation probabilities than those shared by all four donors. Since donors were few, the genetic and exposure-history diversity represented was limited.

This clonotype was obtained from a young man in good health. Some clones in this sample may be carry-over from other donors' samples. The material sequenced was naive CD8+ T cells from PBMCs. V is TRBV19 and J is TRBJ2-1, with D possibly TRBD2 on 5 matching bases. CDR3 bases: TGTGCCAGTAGTATGGGTGGGGAGCTCTACAATGAGCAGTTCTTC. This codes for CASSMGGELYNEQFF.